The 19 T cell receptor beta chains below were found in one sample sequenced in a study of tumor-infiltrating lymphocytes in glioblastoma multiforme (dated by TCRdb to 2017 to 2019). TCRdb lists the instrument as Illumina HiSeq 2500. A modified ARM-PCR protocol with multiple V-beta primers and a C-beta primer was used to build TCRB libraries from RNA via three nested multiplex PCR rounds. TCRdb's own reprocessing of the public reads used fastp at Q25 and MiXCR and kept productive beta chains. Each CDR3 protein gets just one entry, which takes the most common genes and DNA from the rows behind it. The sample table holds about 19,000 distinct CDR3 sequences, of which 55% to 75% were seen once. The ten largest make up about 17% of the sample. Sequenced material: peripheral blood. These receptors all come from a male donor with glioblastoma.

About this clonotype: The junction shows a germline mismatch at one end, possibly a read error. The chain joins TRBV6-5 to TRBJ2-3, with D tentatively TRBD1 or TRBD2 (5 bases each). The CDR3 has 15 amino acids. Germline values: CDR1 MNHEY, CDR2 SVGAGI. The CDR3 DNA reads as TGTGCCAGCAGGGGCAGGGACGAAGGCACAGATACGCAGTGTTTT. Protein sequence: CASRGRDEGTDTQCF.

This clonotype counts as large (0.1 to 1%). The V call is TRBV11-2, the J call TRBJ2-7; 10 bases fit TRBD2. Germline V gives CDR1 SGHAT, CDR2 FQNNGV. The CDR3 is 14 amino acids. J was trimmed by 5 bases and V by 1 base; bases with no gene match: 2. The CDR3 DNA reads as TGTGCCAGCAGCTTAGGTCTAGCGGGAGACGAGCAGTACTTC. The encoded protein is CASSLGLAGDEQYF.

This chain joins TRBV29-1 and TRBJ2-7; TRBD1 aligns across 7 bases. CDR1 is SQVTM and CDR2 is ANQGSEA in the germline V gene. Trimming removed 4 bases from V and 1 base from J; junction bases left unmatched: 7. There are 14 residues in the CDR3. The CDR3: CSVGRKGASYEQYF. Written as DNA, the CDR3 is TGCAGCGTTGGACGGAAGGGGGCTTCCTACGAGCAGTACTTC.

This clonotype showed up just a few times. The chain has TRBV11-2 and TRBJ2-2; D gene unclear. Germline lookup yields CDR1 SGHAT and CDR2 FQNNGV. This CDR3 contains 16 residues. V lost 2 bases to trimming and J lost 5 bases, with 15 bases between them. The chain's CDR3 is CASSLNSWGGTGELFF. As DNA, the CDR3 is TGTGCCAGCAGCTTAAATAGCTGGGGTGGAACCGGGGAGCTGTTTTTT.

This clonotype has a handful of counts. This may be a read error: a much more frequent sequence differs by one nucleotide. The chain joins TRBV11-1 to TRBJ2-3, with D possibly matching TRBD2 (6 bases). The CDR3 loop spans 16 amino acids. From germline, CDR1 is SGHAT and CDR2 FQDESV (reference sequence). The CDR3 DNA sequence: TGTGCCAGCAGCTCGTTTGGTGGAGGGGTCTCAGATATGCAGTATTTT. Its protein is CASSSFGGGVSDMQYF. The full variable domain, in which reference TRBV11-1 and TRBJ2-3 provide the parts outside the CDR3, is EAEVAQSPRYKITEKSQAVAFWCDPISGHATLYWYRQILGQGPELLVQFQDESVVDDSQLPKDRFSAERLKGVDSTLKIQPAELGDSAMYLCASSSFGGGVSDMQYFGPGTRLTVL.

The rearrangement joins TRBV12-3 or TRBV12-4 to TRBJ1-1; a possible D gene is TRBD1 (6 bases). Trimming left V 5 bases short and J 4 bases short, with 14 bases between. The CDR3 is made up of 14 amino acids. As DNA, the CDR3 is TGTGCCAGCAGTAACAGGGAGTCTAGCACTGAAGCTTTCTTT. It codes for CASSNRESSTEAFF.

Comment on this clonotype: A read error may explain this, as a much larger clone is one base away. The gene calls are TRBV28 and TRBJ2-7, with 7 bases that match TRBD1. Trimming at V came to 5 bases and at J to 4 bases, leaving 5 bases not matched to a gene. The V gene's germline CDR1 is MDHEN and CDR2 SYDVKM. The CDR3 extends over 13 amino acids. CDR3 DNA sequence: TGTGCCAGCAGTGGGACAGAGGAATACGAGCAGTACTTC. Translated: CASSGTEEYEQYF.

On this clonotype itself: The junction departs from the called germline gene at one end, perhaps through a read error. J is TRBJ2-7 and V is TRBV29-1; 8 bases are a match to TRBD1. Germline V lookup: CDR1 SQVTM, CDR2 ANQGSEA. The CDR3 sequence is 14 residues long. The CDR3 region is CSVVPGQGFYEKCF. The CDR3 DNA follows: TGCAGCGTAGTACCAGGACAGGGCTTCTACGAGAAGTGCTTC.

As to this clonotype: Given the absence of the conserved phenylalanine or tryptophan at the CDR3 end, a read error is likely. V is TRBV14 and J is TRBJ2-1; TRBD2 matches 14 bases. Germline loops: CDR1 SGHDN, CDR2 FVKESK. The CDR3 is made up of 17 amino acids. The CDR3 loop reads CASSQDLGLAGDNEQFL. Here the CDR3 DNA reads TGTGCGAGCAGCCAAGATCTGGGACTAGCGGGAGATAATGAGCAGTTCCTC.

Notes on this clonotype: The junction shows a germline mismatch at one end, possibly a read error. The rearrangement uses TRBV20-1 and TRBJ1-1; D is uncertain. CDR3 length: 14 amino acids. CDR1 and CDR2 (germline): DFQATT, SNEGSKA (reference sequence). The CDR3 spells CSARDNGPNTGAFF. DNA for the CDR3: TGCAGTGCTAGAGATAACGGGCCGAACACTGGAGCTTTCTTT.

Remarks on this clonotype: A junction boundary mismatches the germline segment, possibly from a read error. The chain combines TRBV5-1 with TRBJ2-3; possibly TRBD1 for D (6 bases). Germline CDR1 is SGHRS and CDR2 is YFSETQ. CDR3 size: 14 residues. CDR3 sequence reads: CANSNRDSTDTQYF. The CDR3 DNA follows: TGCGCCAACAGCAACAGGGATTCAACAGATACGCAGTATTTT.

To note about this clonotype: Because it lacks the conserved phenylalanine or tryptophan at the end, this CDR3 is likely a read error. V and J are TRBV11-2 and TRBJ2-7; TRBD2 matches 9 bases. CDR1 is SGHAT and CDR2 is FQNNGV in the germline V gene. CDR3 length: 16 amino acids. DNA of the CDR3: TGTGCCAGCAGAACCTTTAGCGGGAGTCAGTCCTCCGAGCAGTACCTC. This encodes CASRTFSGSQSSEQYL.

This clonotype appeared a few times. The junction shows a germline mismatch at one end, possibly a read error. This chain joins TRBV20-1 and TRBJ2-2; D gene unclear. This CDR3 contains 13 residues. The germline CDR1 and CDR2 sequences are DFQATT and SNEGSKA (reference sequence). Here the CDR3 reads CSAPGPNTGELFF. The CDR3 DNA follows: TGCAGTGCTCCCGGGCCAAACACCGGCGAGCTGTTTTTT.

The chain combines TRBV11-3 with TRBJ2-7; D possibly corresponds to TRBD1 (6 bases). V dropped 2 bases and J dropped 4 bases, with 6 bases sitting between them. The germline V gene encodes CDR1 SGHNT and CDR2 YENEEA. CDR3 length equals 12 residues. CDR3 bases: TGTGCCAGCAGCTTAACAGGGTACGAGCAGTACGTC. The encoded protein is CASSLTGYEQYV.

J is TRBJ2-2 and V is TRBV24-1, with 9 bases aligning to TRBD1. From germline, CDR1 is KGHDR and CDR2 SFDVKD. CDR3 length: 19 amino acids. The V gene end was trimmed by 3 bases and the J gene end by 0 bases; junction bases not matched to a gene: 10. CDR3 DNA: TGTGCCACCAGTGATCCACAGGGGGCACGGACTTCGAACACCGGGGAGCTGTTTTTT. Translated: CATSDPQGARTSNTGELFF.

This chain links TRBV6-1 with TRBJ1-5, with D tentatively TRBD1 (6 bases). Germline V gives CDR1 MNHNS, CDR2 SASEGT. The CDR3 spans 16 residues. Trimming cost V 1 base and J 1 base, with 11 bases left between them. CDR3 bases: TGTGCCAGCAGTGAAGAGGGGGGGTTGAGCAATCAGCCCCAGCATTTT. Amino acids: CASSEEGGLSNQPQHF.

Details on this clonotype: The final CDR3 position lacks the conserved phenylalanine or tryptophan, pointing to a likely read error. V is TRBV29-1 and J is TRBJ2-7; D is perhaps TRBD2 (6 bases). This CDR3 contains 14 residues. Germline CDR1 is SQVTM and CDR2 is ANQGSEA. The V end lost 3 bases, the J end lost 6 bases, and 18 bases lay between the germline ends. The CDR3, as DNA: TGCAGCGTTGATAGGGGCACCGGGGGAAGCGAGCAGTACTAC. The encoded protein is CSVDRGTGGSEQYY.

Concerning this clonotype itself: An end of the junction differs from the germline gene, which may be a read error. CDR3 loop: CSVVPQGAYEQCF. CDR3 bases: TGCAGCGTTGTCCCTCAGGGGGCTTACGAGCAGTGCTTT. V and J are TRBV29-1 and TRBJ2-7, with 8 nucleotides matching TRBD1. The CDR3 loop spans 13 amino acids. Germline loops: CDR1 SQVTM, CDR2 ANQGSEA.

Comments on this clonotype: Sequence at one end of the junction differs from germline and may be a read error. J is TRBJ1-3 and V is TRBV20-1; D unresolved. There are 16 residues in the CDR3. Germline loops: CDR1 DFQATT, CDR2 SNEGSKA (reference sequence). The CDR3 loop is CNASHYDANSGNTIYF. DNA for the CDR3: TGCAATGCTAGCCACTACGATGCCAACTCTGGAAACACCATATATTTT.